The sequence of this TCR beta chain was determined in a study of T cells in Graves' hyperthyroidism and ophthalmopathy. Overall study: Peripheral blood specimens were obtained at initial diagnosis, prior to any treatment. Overall study findings and caveats: The model made its ophthalmopathy prediction, and onset followed a median about 5.9 months later. Blood held most thyroid clonotypes expanded above 0.001 frequency.

CDR1 and CDR2 from the germline V gene are GTSNPN and SVGIG (reference sequence). After removal of 1 base from V and 2 bases from J, the junction contained 5 bases not matched to a gene. The CDR3 extends over 15 amino acids. Amplification of TCR beta CDR3 regions used RNA as the template. A first-round RT-PCR of the TCR CDR3 used the HTBI primer set. TCRdb re-called the multiplex PCR reads through MiXCR, storing one row per CDR3 protein. Among approximately 560,000 distinct CDR3 sequences, 15% to 18% were seen once, and the ten largest hold around 7.5%. Stability of Graves' hyperthyroidism was defined as absent ophthalmopathy progression within 18 months. This clonotype was seen at least ten times. Antigen specificity is unknown.

V usage is TRBV30 and J usage is TRBJ1-5; 7 nucleotides line up with TRBD1. This clonotype originated in a woman between 25 and 40 years old with Graves' hyperthyroidism. The specimen was blood. CDR3 region: CAWSETGFGNQPQHF. The CDR3 nucleotides are TGTGCCTGGAGTGAGACAGGGTTTGGCAATCAGCCCCAGCATTTT.